Sequencing of this T cell receptor beta chain was carried out in a study of blood T cell repertoires in COVID-19. Study at large: From the United States, Italy and Spain came samples of acute and convalescent COVID-19.

Assay used: immunoSEQ multiplex PCR; TCRdb lists only in-frame clones, some missing. The sample records approximately 61,000 clones, around 85% being singletons. The germline gives CDR1 MNHNS, CDR2 SASEGT. The CDR3 sequence is 15 residues long. Germline trimming cut 2 bases from V and 0 bases from J; bases unmatched to any gene: 1. The J gene is TRBJ2-1, the V gene TRBV6-1; 7 bases agree with TRBD2. The clonotype originates from a man between 65 and 85 years old with acute or convalescent COVID-19. The sample comprised peripheral blood. In DNA form, the CDR3 reads TGTGCCAGCAGTGAAAGGACTAGCTCCTACAATGAGCAGTTCTTC. Its translation: CASSERTSSYNEQFF.